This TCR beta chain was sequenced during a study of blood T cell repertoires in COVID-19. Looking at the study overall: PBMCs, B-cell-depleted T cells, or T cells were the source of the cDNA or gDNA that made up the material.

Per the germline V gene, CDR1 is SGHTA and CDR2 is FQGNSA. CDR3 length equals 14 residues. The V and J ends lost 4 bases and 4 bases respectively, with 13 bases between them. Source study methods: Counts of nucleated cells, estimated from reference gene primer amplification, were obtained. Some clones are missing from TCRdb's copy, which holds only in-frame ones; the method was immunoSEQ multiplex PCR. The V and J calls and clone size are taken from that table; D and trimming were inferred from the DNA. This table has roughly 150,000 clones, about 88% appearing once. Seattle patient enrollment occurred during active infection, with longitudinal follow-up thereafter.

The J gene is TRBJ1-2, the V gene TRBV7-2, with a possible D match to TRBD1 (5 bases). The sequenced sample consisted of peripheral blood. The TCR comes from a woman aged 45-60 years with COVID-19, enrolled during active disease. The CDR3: CASSSGISSYGYTF. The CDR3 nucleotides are TGTGCCAGCAGCTCAGGGATATCCTCCTATGGCTACACCTTC.